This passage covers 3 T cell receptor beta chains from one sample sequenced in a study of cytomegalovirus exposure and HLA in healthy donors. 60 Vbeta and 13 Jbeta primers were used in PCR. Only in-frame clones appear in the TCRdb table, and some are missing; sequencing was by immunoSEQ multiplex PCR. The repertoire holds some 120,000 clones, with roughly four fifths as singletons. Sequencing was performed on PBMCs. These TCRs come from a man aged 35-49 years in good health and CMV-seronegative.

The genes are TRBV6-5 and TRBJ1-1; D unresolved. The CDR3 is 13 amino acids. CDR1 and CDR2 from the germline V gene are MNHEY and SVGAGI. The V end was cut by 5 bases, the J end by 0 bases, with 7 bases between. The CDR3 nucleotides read TGTGCCAGCAGTCCGTATTTGAACACTGAAGCTTTCTTT. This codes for CASSPYLNTEAFF.

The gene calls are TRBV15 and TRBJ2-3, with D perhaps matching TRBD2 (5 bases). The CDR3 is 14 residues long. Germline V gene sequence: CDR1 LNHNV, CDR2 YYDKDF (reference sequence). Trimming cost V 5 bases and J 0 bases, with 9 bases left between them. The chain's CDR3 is CATSPRTSTDTQYF. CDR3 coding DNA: TGTGCCACCAGCCCCCGGACTAGCACAGATACGCAGTATTTT.

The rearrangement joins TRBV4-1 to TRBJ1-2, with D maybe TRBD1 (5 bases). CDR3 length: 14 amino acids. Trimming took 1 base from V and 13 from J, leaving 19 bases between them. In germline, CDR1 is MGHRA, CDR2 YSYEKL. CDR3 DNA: TGCGCCAGCAGCCAAGCGCACCGGGGGGAGTGCTGCACCTTC. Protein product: CASSQAHRGECCTF.